The TCR beta chain under discussion was sequenced for a study of cytomegalovirus exposure and HLA in healthy donors. Study results and caveats: Per a prior analysis, the majority of TCR beta V segments were productive roughly 90% or roughly 30% of the time.

V lost 0 bases and J 2 bases, leaving 12 bases between the germline ends. The CDR3 spans 16 residues. Looked up from germline, CDR1 is SGHRS and CDR2 is YFSETQ. PCR was performed using 60 Vbeta and 13 Jbeta primers. Libraries were prepared by immunoSEQ multiplex PCR; TCRdb keeps only in-frame clonotypes and omits some of them. The sample table sets out about 60,000 clones. As to this clone: The antigen is not known.

The clonotype was recovered from a boy aged 5-17 years in good health and CMV-seronegative. The sample comprised PBMCs. The rearrangement links TRBV5-1 to TRBJ1-5, with TRBD1 as a possible D gene (5 bases). The CDR3 coding sequence is TGCGCCAGCAGCTTGGGTTGGGGGGACGGCAATCAGCCCCAGCATTTT. Amino acid sequence: CASSLGWGDGNQPQHF.